A single TCR beta chain is shown here with its context. Antigen specificity is unknown. The data stem from a study of a mutant IDH1 vaccine in newly diagnosed glioma. Data came from immunoSEQ multiplex PCR; TCRdb stores just in-frame clones and leaves some out. The sample carries around 30,000 clones, more than 75% recorded once. The time point denotes: week 23, last vaccination. Doses consisted of 300 ug of mutant IDH1 20-mer peptide each, paired with topical imiquimod. CDR3 length: 13 amino acids. V was shortened by 6 bases and J by 4 bases, with 13 bases between the two germline ends. Germline V CDR1 and CDR2: MDHEN, SYDVKM.

The specimen was PBMCs, collected from a glioma patient whose treatment included an IDH1 peptide vaccine. This sequence originates from a man in his forties with glioma. V is TRBV28 and J is TRBJ2-7; D is unresolved. Here the CDR3 reads CASRDQGPYEQYF. DNA for the CDR3: TGTGCCAGCAGAGACCAAGGACCGTACGAGCAGTACTTC.